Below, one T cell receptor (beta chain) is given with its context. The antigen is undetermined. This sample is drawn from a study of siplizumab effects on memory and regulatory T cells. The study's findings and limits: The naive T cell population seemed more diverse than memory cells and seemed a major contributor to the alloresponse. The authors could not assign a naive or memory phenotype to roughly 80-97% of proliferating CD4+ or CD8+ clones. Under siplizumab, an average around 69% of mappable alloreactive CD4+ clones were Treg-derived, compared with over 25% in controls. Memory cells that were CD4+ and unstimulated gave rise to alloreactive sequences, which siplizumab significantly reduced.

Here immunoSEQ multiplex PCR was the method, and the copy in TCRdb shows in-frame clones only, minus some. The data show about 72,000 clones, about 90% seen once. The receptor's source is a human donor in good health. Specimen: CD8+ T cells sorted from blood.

The CDR3 sequence: CASSDQGIRPGELFF. The CDR3 DNA follows: TGTGCCAGCAGCGACCAGGGAATTCGGCCCGGGGAGCTGTTTTTT. The gene calls are TRBV9 and TRBJ2-2; D perhaps matches TRBD1 (5 bases). V was shortened by 3 bases and J by 6 bases, with 15 bases between the two germline ends. CDR1 SGDLS and CDR2 YYNGEE come from the germline V gene. The CDR3 consists of 15 residues.